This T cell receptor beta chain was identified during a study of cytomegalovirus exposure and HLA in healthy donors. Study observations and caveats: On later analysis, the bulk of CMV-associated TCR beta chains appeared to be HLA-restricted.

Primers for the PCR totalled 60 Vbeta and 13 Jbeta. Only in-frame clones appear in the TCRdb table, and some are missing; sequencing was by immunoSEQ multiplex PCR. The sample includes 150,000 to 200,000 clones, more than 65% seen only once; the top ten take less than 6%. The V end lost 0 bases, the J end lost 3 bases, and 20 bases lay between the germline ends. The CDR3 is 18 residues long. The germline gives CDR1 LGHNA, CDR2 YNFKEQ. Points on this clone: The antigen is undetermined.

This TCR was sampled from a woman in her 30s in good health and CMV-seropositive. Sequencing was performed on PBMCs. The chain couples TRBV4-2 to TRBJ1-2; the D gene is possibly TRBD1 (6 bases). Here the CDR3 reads CASSQDLTRGPKDYGYTF. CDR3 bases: TGTGCCAGCAGCCAAGACCTGACGCGGGGGCCAAAAGACTATGGCTACACCTTC.